This T cell receptor (beta chain) was sequenced during a study of vaccination effects on CD4 cells after COVID-19. Generated by immunoSEQ multiplex PCR, the TCRdb table keeps only in-frame clones and is missing some. The sample has about 79,000 clones, roughly 74% seen once; the top ten hold approximately 1.5%. The CDR3 contains 16 residues. Trimming cost V 5 bases and J 2 bases, with 18 bases left between them. CDR1 is ENHRY, CDR2 SYGVKD, per germline. Notes on this clone: Its cognate antigen is unknown.

Peptide-pool stimulation followed by sequencing identified expanded antigen-specific CD4+ clonotypes in the ViraFEST assay. Having been cultured for 10 days, the cells underwent CD4+ T cell isolation. The specimen was CD4+ T cells from PBMCs cultured with HCoV-229E spike peptides, collected before COVID-19 vaccination. This chain joins TRBV10-3 and TRBJ1-1, with D perhaps matching TRBD1 (5 bases). This receptor was taken from a human donor who received a COVID-19 vaccine. In DNA form, the CDR3 reads TGTGCCATCAGTAGCAGGGATGACCTAATAAACACTGAAGCTTTCTTT. It translates to CAISSRDDLINTEAFF.